What follows are 22 T cell receptor beta chains derived from one specimen sequenced in a study of cytomegalovirus exposure and HLA in healthy donors. Using immunoSEQ multiplex PCR, the repertoire was profiled, and TCRdb retains in-frame clones only, with some absent. Among about 220,000 clones listed, around nine tenths were seen once. Source material: PBMCs. All receptors come from a woman aged 18-29 years in good health and CMV-seronegative.

This clone has a handful of counts. The V and J genes are TRBV7-3 and TRBJ1-1, with D tentatively TRBD1 (6 bases). This CDR3 spans 16 amino acids. Germline CDR1 reads SGHTA; CDR2 reads FQGTGA. Trimming took 4 bases from V and 5 from J, leaving 20 bases between them. CDR3 DNA: TGTGCCAGCAGCTCGTCCGCCCAGGGGATTGGGACTGAAGCTTTCTTT. It encodes CASSSSAQGIGTEAFF.

The V call is TRBV5-4, the J call TRBJ2-7, with a weak D call TRBD1 (6 bases). Per germline, CDR1 SGHNT and CDR2 YYREEE (reference sequence). Trimming pared 0 bases from V and 5 bases from J, leaving 12 bases between. The CDR3 runs 14 residues. The CDR3 nucleotides read TGTGCCAGCAGCTTGGAGTTGTCAGGGGACGAGCAGTACTTC. It specifies CASSLELSGDEQYF.

The sample holds one count of this clone. V usage is TRBV7-8 and J usage is TRBJ1-5; possibly TRBD1 for D (5 bases). Per the germline V gene, CDR1 is SGHVS and CDR2 is FQNEAQ. The CDR3 sequence is 16 residues long. The CDR3 DNA is TGTGCGTCGGTAGTGTCGGCGACAGTTAGCAATCAGCCCCAGCATTTT. Translated: CASVVSATVSNQPQHF. Combining the CDR3 with reference TRBV7-8 and TRBJ1-5 gives the whole variable domain GAGVSQSPRYKVAKRGQDVALRCDPISGHVSLFWYQQALGQGPEFLTYFQNEAQLDKSGLPSDRFFAERPEGSVSTLKIQRTQQEDSAVYLCASVVSATVSNQPQHFGDGTRLSIL.

This clone appeared a single time. The V and J genes are TRBV30 and TRBJ2-1; 13 nucleotides line up with TRBD2. This CDR3 comprises 14 residues. Unmatched junction bases numbered 8, after V lost 5 bases and J lost 10 bases. The V gene's germline CDR1 is GTSNPN and CDR2 SVGIG (reference sequence). The CDR3 sequence: CAWRTSGGVGEQFF. The CDR3 nucleotides are TGTGCCTGGCGGACTAGCGGGGGCGTAGGGGAGCAGTTCTTC.

The CDR3 reads CAWSVTASVEQFF. The CDR3 DNA sequence: TGTGCCTGGAGTGTAACCGCTAGTGTAGAGCAGTTCTTC. The rearrangement joins TRBV30 to TRBJ2-1, with no clear D. This CDR3 contains 13 residues. Between the trimmed V and J ends, which lost 0 bases and 10 bases, there was a span of 13 bases. Per the germline V gene, CDR1 is GTSNPN and CDR2 is SVGIG (reference sequence).

The rearrangement joins TRBV19 to TRBJ1-4; maybe TRBD1 (6 bases). The CDR3 covers 12 residues. The germline gives CDR1 LNHDA, CDR2 SQIVND (reference sequence). Trimming removed 10 bases from V and 6 bases from J, with 12 bases in between. The CDR3 sequence is CATGQRDEKLFF. CDR3 in DNA: TGTGCCACCGGACAGCGCGATGAAAAACTGTTTTTT.

The chain recombines TRBV12-5 with TRBJ2-1; the D is unclear. Trimming removed 4 bases at V and 6 bases at J, with 4 bases between. The CDR3 consists of 11 residues. The germline V gene encodes CDR1 LGHNT and CDR2 FRNRAP. The CDR3 spells CASGSGNEQFF. The CDR3 region has the DNA TGTGCTAGTGGTTCCGGCAATGAGCAGTTCTTC.

The CDR3 sequence is CASSETPPWNEQFF. The CDR3 DNA is TGTGCCAGCAGTGAAACTCCTCCGTGGAATGAGCAGTTCTTC. The V call is TRBV2, the J call TRBJ2-1; D unresolved. V lost 2 bases to trimming and J lost 7 bases, with 12 bases between them. Germline assignment: CDR1 SNHLY and CDR2 FYNNEI. The CDR3 covers 14 residues.

The chain combines TRBV7-9 with TRBJ1-4; D perhaps matches TRBD1 (6 bases). Per germline, CDR1 SEHNR and CDR2 FQNEAQ (reference sequence). The CDR3 is 16 residues long. V was cut by 2 bases and J by 8 bases, with 18 bases left in between. The DNA of the CDR3 is TGTGCCAGCAGCTTAAGGATGGGGGAAACAGGGGAAAAACTGTTTTTT. Protein: CASSLRMGETGEKLFF.

The chain joins TRBV14 to TRBJ2-2, with TRBD1 as a possible D gene (5 bases). From germline, CDR1 is SGHDN and CDR2 FVKESK. Trimming shortened V by 0 bases and J by 9 bases, and 11 bases separated the two germline ends. CDR3 length: 14 amino acids. The CDR3 DNA follows: TGTGCCAGCAGCCAAGATATGCAGGGAAGGGAGCTGTTTTTT. Its translation is CASSQDMQGRELFF.

V gene TRBV2 combines with J gene TRBJ2-7; 12 bases are a match to TRBD2. The CDR3 is 14 residues long. The V gene end was trimmed by 6 bases and the J gene end by 4 bases; junction bases not matched to a gene: 4. Germline loops: CDR1 SNHLY, CDR2 FYNNEI. The CDR3, as DNA: TGTGCCAGCAGGACTAGCGGGAGAACTTACGAGCAGTACTTC. This gives the protein CASRTSGRTYEQYF. Full variable domain (missing parts from reference TRBV2 and TRBJ2-7): EPEVTQTPSHQVTQMGQEVILRCVPISNHLYFYWYRQILGQKVEFLVSFYNNEISEKSEIFDDQFSVERPDGSNFTLKIRSTKLEDSAMYFCASRTSGRTYEQYFGPGTRLTVT.

The V and J genes are TRBV7-9 and TRBJ2-7, with TRBD2 matching 15 bases. In germline, CDR1 is SEHNR, CDR2 FQNEAQ (reference sequence). CDR3 length: 17 residues. The V and J ends lost 5 bases and 7 bases, in that order; junction bases with no gene match: 12. Here the CDR3 reads CASSLGTSGRSRGEQYF. The CDR3 DNA follows: TGTGCCAGCAGCCTCGGGACTAGCGGGAGGTCCCGGGGTGAGCAGTACTTC.

This clone was counted a few times. V gene TRBV5-5 combines with J gene TRBJ2-7; 8 bases are a match to TRBD2. The J segment lost 4 bases and the V segment lost 4 bases, leaving 7 bases of the junction unmatched. CDR3 length equals 14 residues. Germline CDR1 and CDR2: SGHKS and YYEKEE (reference sequence). The CDR3 DNA reads as TGTGCCAGCAGCCCCAGCGGGAGTAGTTACGAGCAGTACTTC. The encoded protein is CASSPSGSSYEQYF.

This rearrangement joins TRBV30 to TRBJ2-1; 12 bases map to TRBD2. CDR3 length equals 15 residues. The germline V gene has CDR1 GTSNPN and CDR2 SVGIG (reference sequence). With V trimmed by 4 bases and J by 7 bases, 8 bases remained unmatched. In DNA, the CDR3 is TGTGCCTGGAACGGAGCTAGCGGGAGGGGGAATGAGCAGTTCTTC. The encoded protein is CAWNGASGRGNEQFF.

The J gene is TRBJ2-7, the V gene TRBV21-1; TRBD2, the D gene given by the table, was not confirmed from the DNA. TRBV21-1 is designated a pseudogene. This CDR3 spans 17 amino acids. CDR3 sequence reads: CASSKGEGVAGYYEQYF. For the CDR3, the DNA is TGTGCCAGCAGCAAAGGGGAGGGGGTAGCGGGGTACTACGAGCAGTACTTC.

This chain links TRBV30 with TRBJ2-5, with 10 bases fitting TRBD2. Germline V gene lookup returns CDR1 GTSNPN and CDR2 SVGIG (reference sequence). The CDR3 contains 15 residues. The V gene end was trimmed by 1 base and the J gene end by 5 bases; junction bases not matched to a gene: 7. The CDR3 sequence is CAWSDTSGVGETQYF. The CDR3 nucleotides read TGTGCCTGGAGTGATACTAGCGGGGTGGGGGAGACCCAGTACTTC.

J is TRBJ1-2 and V is TRBV7-6; 7 nucleotides align to TRBD1. Germline-derived CDR1 and CDR2 are SGHVS and FNYEAQ. This CDR3 is 14 amino acids long. V was clipped by 5 bases and J by 6 bases; unmatched bases: 9. The CDR3 region has the DNA TGTGCCAGCAGCCGATTACAGGGGAGTAATGGCTACACCTTC. It encodes CASSRLQGSNGYTF.

V and J are TRBV23-1 and TRBJ1-5, with TRBD1 matching over 8 bases. TRBV23-1 is labeled an ORF, and its function is uncertain. V was pared by 2 bases and J by 3 bases, with 6 bases of the junction left unmatched. The CDR3 sequence is 16 residues long. The CDR3 nucleotides read TGCGCCAGCAGTCAACAGGGGGCGGTTGTCAATCAGCCCCAGCATTTT. It encodes CASSQQGAVVNQPQHF.

J is TRBJ2-7 and V is TRBV4-1; TRBD1 matches at 9 bases. CDR1 and CDR2 from the germline V gene are MGHRA and YSYEKL. The V and J ends lost 2 bases and 5 bases, in that order; junction bases with no gene match: 13. This CDR3 comprises 17 residues. In DNA form, the CDR3 reads TGCGCCAGCAGCCAACTCACCGGGACAGGGACGGGGGACGAGCAGTACTTC. Amino acids: CASSQLTGTGTGDEQYF.

The table lists this clone with a few counts. The CDR3 spells CASSLGRSSYEQYF. The CDR3 nucleotides are TGTGCCAGCAGCTTGGGTAGGAGCTCCTACGAGCAGTACTTC. The chain carries TRBV5-4 and TRBJ2-7; D is uncertain. The CDR3 extends over 14 amino acids. V lost 0 bases, J lost 0 bases, and 7 bases lay in between. Per the germline V gene, CDR1 is SGHNT and CDR2 is YYREEE (reference sequence).

The chain employs TRBV2 and TRBJ2-7; 10 bases fit TRBD2. J was trimmed by 5 bases and V by 8 bases; bases with no gene match: 15. CDR1 is SNHLY, CDR2 FYNNEI, per germline. The CDR3 runs 16 residues. Here the CDR3 DNA reads TGTGCCAGCGGCACTAGCGGGAAGTCTATTACCCACGAGCAGTACTTC. Translated: CASGTSGKSITHEQYF.

V usage is TRBV5-4 and J usage is TRBJ2-5; the match to TRBD2 covers 13 bases. The CDR3 has 16 residues. Per the germline V gene, CDR1 is SGHNT and CDR2 is YYREEE (reference sequence). V was clipped by 0 bases and J by 5 bases; unmatched bases: 4. Here the CDR3 reads CASSLEGLAGWETQYF. The CDR3 nucleotides read TGTGCCAGCAGCTTGGAGGGACTAGCGGGATGGGAGACCCAGTACTTC.